The entry below describes one T cell receptor (beta chain). The antigen remains unidentified. These data come from a study of graft-versus-host responses after intestinal transplantation. Study-level information: Recipients were all induced with anti-thymocyte globulin, then given tacrolimus and steroids for around three years. Study-wide results and limits: Analysis identified GvH clones in recipient marrow, with some appearing first in ileum or blood.

The data were produced by immunoSEQ multiplex PCR, yet TCRdb's version contains in-frame clones alone and is incomplete. The data show some 40,000 clones, around 90% seen once. Germline CDR1 reads SGHKS; CDR2 reads YYEKEE (reference sequence). V shed 0 bases and J shed 1 base, with 4 bases lying between them. This CDR3 has 14 amino acids. The receptor was isolated from a human patient who received an intestinal transplant, so some T cells may come from the graft donor. The sample in question was PBMCs, obtained 524 days after transplant. This chain uses TRBV5-5 with TRBJ2-2; D uncertain. The CDR3 coding sequence is TGTGCCAGCAGCTTGGAGGGGAACACCGGGGAGCTGTTTTTT. Its translation is CASSLEGNTGELFF.